The rows below give T cell receptor beta chains drawn from one sample of a study of CD4+ T cells in melanoma. The protocol was immunoSEQ multiplex PCR, while the TCRdb copy is restricted to in-frame clones and leaves out a portion. The repertoire has over 10,000 clones, over 60% of them found once; the top ten carry 16%. The sequencing sample was made of cells from a culture (not recorded whether cultured in vitro). The receptors come from a human donor with melanoma. The conserved cysteine and the conserved F or W are not part of the CDR3 here. A D gene is named only where the DNA matches it firmly.

10 | TRBJ1-2 | TRBV5-4 | NA | ASSAGFYGYT
13 | TRBJ1-3 | TRBV30 | NA | AWSVQRTAADTIY
12 | TRBJ1-1 | TRBV18 | NA | ASSPGQLNTEAF
10 | TRBJ2-1 | TRBV10-3 | NA | AIGGALAEQF
13 | TRBJ2-2 | TRBV6-1 | TRBD2 | ASRPSGGFAGELF
13 | TRBJ2-7 | TRBV30 | TRBD1 | AWSAKGAKAYEQY
13 | TRBJ1-2 | TRBV19 | NA | ASSITPGVGHGYT
15 | TRBJ2-5 | TRBV5-4 | TRBD2 | ASSLRGLAVIQETQY
12 | TRBJ1-1 | TRBV5-6 | NA | ASSLRGANTEAF
12 | TRBJ2-5 | TRBV4-2 | NA | ASSQEPRGETQY
11 | TRBJ1-2 | TRBV7-9 | TRBD1 | ASTKDRVGGYT
10 | TRBJ1-2 | TRBV29-1 | NA | SAGWGAHGYT
13 | TRBJ2-7 | TRBV6-1 | TRBD1 | ASSVYGQGTYEQY
13 | TRBJ2-1 | TRBV7-9 | TRBD2 | ASSRLAGLYNEQF
11 | TRBJ2-7 | TRBV10-3 | TRBD1 | AIRGTGGNEQY
11 | TRBJ1-1 | TRBV5-1 | NA | ASSLGLLEEAF
14 | TRBJ2-6 | TRBV11-2 | NA | ASSQLIGAGANVLT
10 | TRBJ2-7 | TRBV6-5 | NA | ASSYSSYEQY
18 | TRBJ2-7 | TRBV4-2 | TRBD2 | ASSRALGTSGGPGSYEQY
12 | TRBJ1-2 | TRBV6-6 | NA | ASSYFGGNYGYT
11 | TRBJ2-7 | TRBV11-2 | TRBD1 | ASSVGQAYEQY
12 | TRBJ1-2 | TRBV6-1 | NA | ASSGRNLHYGYT
15 | TRBJ2-5 | TRBV19 | NA | ASSSGFVSATQETQY
11 | TRBJ2-1 | TRBV10-2 | NA | ASKTASYNEQF
12 | TRBJ1-1 | TRBV2 | TRBD1 | ASRYRGLGTEAF
11 | TRBJ1-1 | TRBV19 | NA | ASSWLRDTEAF
12 | TRBJ1-2 | TRBV29-1 | TRBD1 | SADPTGTNYGYT
12 | TRBJ2-7 | TRBV2 | NA | ASQNWGSGYEQY
14 | TRBJ2-6 | TRBV5-5 | NA | ASSLVGGSGANVLT
12 | TRBJ2-7 | TRBV2 | NA | ASSEALQGSGQY
12 | TRBJ1-2 | TRBV2 | TRBD1 | ASGFNRGPYGYT
11 | TRBJ2-7 | TRBV5-1 | NA | ASSLQDSYEQY
12 | TRBJ2-7 | TRBV2 | TRBD1 | ASSENRDSYEQY
14 | TRBJ1-1 | TRBV4-1 | NA | ASSQLPDDPNTEAF
10 | TRBJ1-1 | TRBV30 | TRBD1 | AWQGGNTEAF
13 | TRBJ2-3 | TRBV19 | TRBD2 | ASSIWGGMADTQY
12 | TRBJ2-5 | TRBV15 | NA | ATSRDAGQETQY
11 | TRBJ2-5 | TRBV28 | TRBD1 | ASTLQGEETQY
16 | TRBJ2-6 | TRBV5-1 | NA | ASSFLAGLSSGANVLT
16 | TRBJ1-5 | TRBV6-1 | NA | ASSERGDRRYSNQPQH